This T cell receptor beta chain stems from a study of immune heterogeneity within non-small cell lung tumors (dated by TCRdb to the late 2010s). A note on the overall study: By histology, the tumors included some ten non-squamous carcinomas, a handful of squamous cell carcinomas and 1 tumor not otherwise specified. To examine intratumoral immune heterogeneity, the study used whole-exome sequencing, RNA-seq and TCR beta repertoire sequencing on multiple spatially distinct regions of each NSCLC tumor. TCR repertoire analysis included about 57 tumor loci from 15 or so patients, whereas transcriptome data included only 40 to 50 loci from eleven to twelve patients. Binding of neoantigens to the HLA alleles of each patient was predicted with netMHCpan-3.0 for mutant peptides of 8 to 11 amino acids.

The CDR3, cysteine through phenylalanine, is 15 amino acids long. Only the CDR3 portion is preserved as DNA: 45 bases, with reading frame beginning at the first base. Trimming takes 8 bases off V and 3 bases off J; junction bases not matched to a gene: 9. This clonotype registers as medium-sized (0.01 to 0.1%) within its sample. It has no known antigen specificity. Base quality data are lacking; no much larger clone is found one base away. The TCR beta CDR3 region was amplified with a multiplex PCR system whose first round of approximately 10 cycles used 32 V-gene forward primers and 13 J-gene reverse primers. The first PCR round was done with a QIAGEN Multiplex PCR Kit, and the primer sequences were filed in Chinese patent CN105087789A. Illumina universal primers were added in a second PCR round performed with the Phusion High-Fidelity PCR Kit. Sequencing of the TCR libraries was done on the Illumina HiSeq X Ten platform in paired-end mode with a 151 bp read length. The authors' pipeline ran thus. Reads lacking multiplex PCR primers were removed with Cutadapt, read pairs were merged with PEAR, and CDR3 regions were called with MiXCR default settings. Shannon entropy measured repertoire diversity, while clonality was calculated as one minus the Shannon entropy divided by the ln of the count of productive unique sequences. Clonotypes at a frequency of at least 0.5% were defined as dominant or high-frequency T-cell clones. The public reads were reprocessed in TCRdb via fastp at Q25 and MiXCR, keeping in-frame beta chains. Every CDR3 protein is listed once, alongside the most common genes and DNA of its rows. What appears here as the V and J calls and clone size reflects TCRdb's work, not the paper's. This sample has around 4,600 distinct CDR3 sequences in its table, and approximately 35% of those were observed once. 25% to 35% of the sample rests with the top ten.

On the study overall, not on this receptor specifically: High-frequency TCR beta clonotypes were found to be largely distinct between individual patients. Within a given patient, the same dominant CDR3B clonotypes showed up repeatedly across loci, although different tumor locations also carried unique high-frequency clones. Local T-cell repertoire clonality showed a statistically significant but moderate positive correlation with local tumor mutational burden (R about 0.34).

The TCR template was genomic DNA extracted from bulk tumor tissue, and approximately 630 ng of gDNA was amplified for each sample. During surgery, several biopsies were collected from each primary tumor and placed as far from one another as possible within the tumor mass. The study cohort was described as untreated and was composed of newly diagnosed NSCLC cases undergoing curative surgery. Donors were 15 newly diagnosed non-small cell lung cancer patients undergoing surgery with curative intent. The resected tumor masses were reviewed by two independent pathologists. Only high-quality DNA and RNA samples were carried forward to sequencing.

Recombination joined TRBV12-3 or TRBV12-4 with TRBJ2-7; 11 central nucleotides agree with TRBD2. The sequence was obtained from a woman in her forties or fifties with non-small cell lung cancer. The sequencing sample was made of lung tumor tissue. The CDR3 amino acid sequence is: CASHGGTSGFYEQYF. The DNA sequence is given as TGTGCCAGCCACGGGGGGACTAGCGGCTTCTACGAGCAGTACTTC.